This T cell receptor (beta chain) was recorded in a study of vaccination and CD4 T cells after COVID-19. In the study overall: Participants received two doses of either BNT162b2 or mRNA-1273 vaccine. Findings and caveats of the study: Within convalescent individuals, 304 out of 307 vaccine-specific clones proved to be spike mono-reactive.

Sequencing of cultured CD4+ T cell DNA used the Oncomine TCR Beta short-read assay. Extraction of genomic DNA was performed on cultured CD4+ T cells. TCRdb called the PCR reads again in MiXCR, with one record for every CDR3 protein. Among 12,000 to 15,000 distinct CDR3 sequences listed, about 50% were seen once. As for treatment: 10-day PBMC culture with coronavirus spike peptide pools or control peptides (ViraFEST assay). ViraFEST expanded antigen-specific T cells with peptide pools, then sequenced TCRs. As concerns this clonotype: What it recognizes is unknown.

Material: CD4+ T cells from blood, cultured in vitro. The TCR originated in a human donor who had recovered from COVID-19.

This CDR3 is CASSFGGARVNEQFF. In DNA, the CDR3 is TGTGCCAGCAGTTTCGGAGGGGCGCGGGTCAATGAGCAGTTCTTC. V and J are TRBV28 and TRBJ2-1, with D possibly TRBD2 on 6 matching bases. Germline-derived CDR1 and CDR2 are MDHEN and SYDVKM. Trimming shortened V by 3 bases and J by 6 bases, and 15 bases separated the two germline ends. The CDR3 consists of 15 residues.